What follows are 27 T cell receptor beta chains derived from one specimen sequenced in a study of blood T cell repertoires in COVID-19. Repertoires were generated with immunoSEQ multiplex PCR, while TCRdb's copy carries only in-frame clones and drops some. In the table there are about 23,000 clones, 85% to 90% of which are singletons. The sequencing sample was made of peripheral blood. These receptors were collected from a woman aged 80 or over with acute or convalescent COVID-19.

The chain links TRBV6-5 to TRBJ1-2; D remains ambiguous. V was clipped by 6 bases and J by 4 bases, with 18 bases between them. Per germline, CDR1 MNHEY and CDR2 SVGAGI. The CDR3 covers 15 residues. The CDR3 region is CASRVQNSVGYGYTF. The CDR3 nucleotides read TGTGCCAGCAGAGTACAGAACTCCGTGGGCTATGGCTACACCTTC.

DNA of the CDR3: TGTGCCAGCAGCCGAGGAACTAGCGGGGGGGCCCCGCAAGAGACCCAGTACTTC. The encoded protein is CASSRGTSGGAPQETQYF. This chain links TRBV11-2 with TRBJ2-5; the match to TRBD2 covers 13 bases. The CDR3 runs 18 residues. Germline V gene data show CDR1 as SGHAT and CDR2 as FQNNGV. J gave up 2 bases and V 5 bases, and 11 bases lay outside the gene matches.

The rearrangement links TRBV24-1 to TRBJ2-3; a weak D match, TRBD1 (6 bases). With 9 bases removed from V and 0 bases from J, the gap between germline ends came to 12 bases. This CDR3 is built from 14 residues. Per the germline V gene, CDR1 is KGHDR and CDR2 is SFDVKD. The CDR3 sequence: CATSQTGSTDTQYF. The CDR3 DNA sequence: TGTGCCACCTCTCAAACAGGGAGCACAGATACGCAGTATTTT.

The V call is TRBV7-9, the J call TRBJ2-3, with 7 bases matching TRBD2. The germline gives CDR1 SEHNR, CDR2 FQNEAQ (reference sequence). J lost 2 bases, V lost 6 bases, and 5 bases had no gene match. The CDR3 consists of 14 residues. CDR3 coding DNA: TGTGCCAGCAGGTCTAGCGGTAACACAGATACGCAGTATTTT. Protein product: CASRSSGNTDTQYF.

The CDR3 is CASSLGPGGPGNTIYF. The CDR3 coding sequence is TGTGCCAGCAGCTTAGGCCCGGGGGGCCCTGGAAACACCATATATTTT. The chain links TRBV7-2 to TRBJ1-3; the D gene is possibly TRBD1 (6 bases). CDR3 length: 16 residues. V was shortened by 1 base and J by 2 bases, with 12 bases between the two germline ends. Germline CDR1 and CDR2: SGHTA and FQGNSA. Complete variable domain (other parts from reference TRBV7-2 and TRBJ1-3): GAGVSQSPSNKVTEKGKDVELRCDPISGHTALYWYRQSLGQGLEFLIYFQGNSAPDKSGLPSDRFSAERTGGSVSTLTIQRTQQEDSAVYLCASSLGPGGPGNTIYFGEGSWLTVV.

The chain combines TRBV10-3 with TRBJ2-1; D might be TRBD1 (6 bases). V was shortened by 6 bases and J by 6 bases, with 12 bases between the two germline ends. Germline CDR1 ENHRY, CDR2 SYGVKD. The CDR3 is 13 amino acids. The CDR3 is CAIRRDNGNEQFF. CDR3 DNA: TGTGCCATCAGAAGGGACAACGGCAATGAGCAGTTCTTC.

This CDR3 is CSDKTENYGYTF. The CDR3 DNA reads as TGCAGCGATAAGACAGAGAACTATGGCTACACCTTC. The rearrangement joins TRBV29-1 to TRBJ1-2, with D perhaps TRBD1 (5 bases). The CDR3 extends over 12 amino acids. Trimming stripped 7 bases from V and 2 bases from J, with 11 bases between. Germline V gene data show CDR1 as SQVTM and CDR2 as ANQGSEA. Combining the CDR3 with reference TRBV29-1 and TRBJ1-2 gives the whole variable domain SAVISQKPSRDICQRGTSLTIQCQVDSQVTMMFWYRQQPGQSLTLIATANQGSEATYESGFVIDKFPISRPNLTFSTLTVSNMSPEDSSIYLCSDKTENYGYTFGSGTRLTVV.

The rearrangement joins TRBV11-3 to TRBJ2-7, with D perhaps TRBD2 (7 bases). Per the germline V gene, CDR1 is SGHNT and CDR2 is YENEEA. CDR3 length: 13 amino acids. V was cut by 1 base and J by 6 bases, with 10 bases left in between. CDR3 amino acids: CASSLGGGAEQYF. Here the CDR3 DNA reads TGTGCCAGCAGCTTAGGAGGGGGGGCCGAGCAGTACTTC.

V is TRBV5-1 and J is TRBJ2-6; D is uncertain. The germline gives CDR1 SGHRS, CDR2 YFSETQ. The CDR3 runs to 13 residues. V was clipped by 4 bases and J by 4 bases, with 6 bases between them. Written as DNA, the CDR3 is TGCGCCAGCAGCCCCGGGGGGGCCAACGTCCTGACTTTC. This encodes CASSPGGANVLTF.

This chain joins TRBV5-4 and TRBJ2-3; D gene ambiguous. The ends were cut back, 0 bases at V and 3 bases at J, with 14 bases in the middle. The CDR3 is made up of 16 amino acids. Germline CDR1 SGHNT, CDR2 YYREEE (reference sequence). The chain's CDR3 is CASSLEGGRNTDTQYF. The CDR3 region has the DNA TGTGCCAGCAGCTTGGAAGGCGGTAGAAATACAGATACGCAGTATTTT.

The chain has TRBV19 and TRBJ1-2; 7 bases are shared with TRBD1. CDR3 size: 14 residues. V lost 6 bases to trimming and J lost 5 bases; unmatched junction nucleotides: 9. Germline V gene lookup returns CDR1 LNHDA and CDR2 SQIVND (reference sequence). CDR3 amino acids: CASSRRQGTYGYTF. CDR3 sequence (DNA): TGTGCCAGTAGCCGGCGACAGGGTACTTATGGCTACACCTTC.

The rearrangement uses TRBV5-5 and TRBJ1-1; no clear D. Germline loops: CDR1 SGHKS, CDR2 YYEKEE (reference sequence). Trimming removed 0 bases at V and 2 bases at J, with 8 bases between. This CDR3 spans 14 amino acids. CDR3 sequence: CASSLGARNTEAFF. The DNA for the CDR3 is TGTGCCAGCAGCTTGGGGGCACGAAACACTGAAGCTTTCTTT.

This clone was counted only a few times. This sequence joins TRBV19 and TRBJ1-6, with unresolved D. The CDR3 is made up of 15 amino acids. CDR1 is LNHDA and CDR2 is SQIVND in the germline V gene (reference sequence). With 7 bases removed from V and 6 bases from J, the gap between germline ends came to 16 bases. The CDR3 loop is CASTDRLSSNSPLHF. CDR3 in DNA: TGTGCCAGTACCGATCGACTTAGCTCTAATTCACCCCTCCACTTT.

This chain connects TRBV30 to TRBJ1-1; TRBD1 agrees at 8 bases. Germline values: CDR1 GTSNPN, CDR2 SVGIG (reference sequence). V shed 0 bases and J 0 bases; nucleotides not matched to a gene: 15. The CDR3 runs to 19 residues. The CDR3 loop is CAWSVRRNRGANMNTEAFF. CDR3 DNA sequence: TGTGCCTGGAGTGTACGTAGGAACAGGGGGGCCAACATGAACACTGAAGCTTTCTTT.

The chain carries TRBV7-2 and TRBJ1-6; no definite D call. Germline CDR1 is SGHTA and CDR2 is FQGNSA. This CDR3 has 15 residues. V shed 3 bases and J shed 8 bases, with 14 bases lying between them. CDR3 sequence (DNA): TGTGCCAGCAGCTTTCGGCCGGGTTTAGATTCACCCCTCCACTTT. Its translation is CASSFRPGLDSPLHF.

In nucleotides, the CDR3 is TGTGCCATCGCGGCAGCCTCCTACGAGCAGTACTTC. Translating gives CAIAAASYEQYF. The chain couples TRBV10-3 to TRBJ2-7; D remains ambiguous. V dropped 8 bases and J dropped 0 bases, with 8 bases sitting between them. Germline V lookup: CDR1 ENHRY, CDR2 SYGVKD. The CDR3 consists of 12 residues.

This chain connects TRBV18 to TRBJ2-7; 8 bases match TRBD2. V lost 6 bases and J lost 2; bases outside the gene matches: 6. CDR1 and CDR2 from the germline V gene are KGHSH and LQKENI. The CDR3 consists of 14 residues. In nucleotides, the CDR3 is TGTGCCAGCTCCCGGGAGGGTACGGCCTACGAGCAGTACTTC. Protein sequence: CASSREGTAYEQYF.

The rearrangement joins TRBV7-9 to TRBJ2-1, with D perhaps TRBD2 (6 bases). CDR1 and CDR2 (germline): SEHNR, FQNEAQ (reference sequence). The CDR3 spans 18 residues. Deletions cut 1 base from V and 3 bases from J, with 19 bases between. Here the CDR3 DNA reads TGTGCCAGCAGCTTAGGGTCTGGAGGAGGGATCTTCTACAATGAGCAGTTCTTC. It specifies CASSLGSGGGIFYNEQFF.

The chain couples TRBV7-2 to TRBJ2-1; D is unresolved. V lost 0 bases and J lost 4, with 7 bases in between. Germline loops: CDR1 SGHTA, CDR2 FQGNSA. The CDR3 is 14 amino acids. The CDR3 DNA is TGTGCCAGCAGCTTAGCGACGGGTTACAATGAGCAGTTCTTC. Translating gives CASSLATGYNEQFF.

V gene TRBV5-1 combines with J gene TRBJ1-6; TRBD1 matches at 7 bases. Germline CDR1 SGHRS, CDR2 YFSETQ. The CDR3 has 14 residues. The ends lost 4 bases at V and 5 bases at J; junction bases unmatched: 3. The CDR3 DNA follows: TGCGCCAGCAGCCGGGACAGAAATAATTCACCCCTCCACTTT. Translated, it gives CASSRDRNNSPLHF.

CDR3 sequence: CASSSLSGANVLTF. In nucleotides, the CDR3 is TGTGCCAGCAGTAGCCTCTCTGGGGCCAACGTCCTGACTTTC. The V call is TRBV27, the J call TRBJ2-6; D not resolved. Per germline, CDR1 MNHEY and CDR2 SMNVEV (reference sequence). V lost 5 bases and J 0 bases, leaving 5 bases between the germline ends. This CDR3 region has 14 residues.

V and J are TRBV11-2 and TRBJ2-1, with TRBD1 matching 9 bases. In germline, CDR1 is SGHAT, CDR2 FQNNGV. The V segment lost 6 bases and the J segment 3 bases; nucleotides outside the gene matches: 6. The CDR3 is made up of 15 amino acids. CDR3 nucleotides: TGTGCCAGCAGACTCCGGGACAGGGACTACAATGAGCAGTTCTTC. Its protein product is CASRLRDRDYNEQFF.

This clone has a handful of counts. The chain combines TRBV4-1 with TRBJ2-1; possibly TRBD2 for D (6 bases). V lost 5 bases and J lost 6, with 17 bases in between. Germline CDR1 MGHRA, CDR2 YSYEKL. The CDR3 consists of 15 residues. CDR3 loop: CASSDGTQGSNEQFF. For the CDR3, the DNA is TGCGCCAGCAGCGACGGGACTCAGGGCTCCAATGAGCAGTTCTTC.

This clone was seen only a few times. The gene calls are TRBV10-3 and TRBJ2-7, with TRBD2 as a possible D gene (6 bases). Deletions cut 3 bases from V and 2 bases from J, with 17 bases between. The length of the CDR3 is 16 residues. CDR1 and CDR2 (germline): ENHRY, SYGVKD. The CDR3 region is CAISEREAGWPYEQYF. The CDR3 bases are TGTGCCATCAGTGAACGGGAAGCGGGCTGGCCCTACGAGCAGTACTTC.

This chain joins TRBV27 and TRBJ2-7; 8 positions agree with TRBD1. After removal of 5 bases from V and 2 bases from J, the junction contained 8 bases not matched to a gene. The CDR3 has 15 residues. The germline gives CDR1 MNHEY, CDR2 SMNVEV (reference sequence). DNA for the CDR3: TGTGCCAGCAGTGCCGGGGACAGGCGAACCTACGAGCAGTACTTC. It specifies CASSAGDRRTYEQYF.

The CDR3 region is CASSTPPRQGASDEQFF. The CDR3 DNA follows: TGCGCCAGCAGCACCCCCCCCCGGCAGGGGGCAAGCGATGAGCAGTTCTTC. The rearrangement uses TRBV4-1 and TRBJ2-1; 8 bases map to TRBD1. Germline assignment: CDR1 MGHRA and CDR2 YSYEKL. V dropped 5 bases and J dropped 8; count of bases not matched to a gene: 17. This CDR3 is 17 amino acids long.

This clone was observed once. The CDR3 here is CASSDETGSGELFF. The CDR3 nucleotides read TGTGCCAGCAGCGACGAAACAGGGTCCGGGGAGCTGTTTTTT. The rearrangement joins TRBV9 to TRBJ2-2; D perhaps matches TRBD1 (6 bases). The V gene lost 3 bases and the J gene lost 6 bases, with 12 bases spanning the gap. The CDR3 totals 14 residues. Germline CDR1 is SGDLS and CDR2 is YYNGEE.